Described below is a single TCR beta chain sequence and its context. The data originate from a study of blood T cell repertoires in COVID-19. Study at large: Acute-phase and convalescent COVID-19 samples originated in the United States, Italy and Spain. Sources were T cells, B-cell-depleted T cells, or PBMCs; the material itself was cDNA or gDNA.

Assay: immunoSEQ multiplex PCR; the TCRdb copy retains only in-frame clones and omits some. The table lists about 99,000 clones, more than 80% of them singletons. Source material: peripheral blood. This TCR derives from a man aged 55-75 years with acute or convalescent COVID-19.

This CDR3 is CASSFDRTSGNLNEQYF. The DNA for the CDR3 is TGTGCCAGCAGTTTCGACCGGACTAGCGGGAATTTAAACGAGCAGTACTTC. The chain employs TRBV6-2 or TRBV6-3 and TRBJ2-7; TRBD2 matches at 12 bases. The CDR3 has 17 residues. Germline CDR1 is MNHEY and CDR2 is SVGEGT. The J segment lost 5 bases and the V segment lost 4 bases, leaving 12 bases of the junction unmatched.